This passage covers 10 T cell receptor beta chains from one sample sequenced in a study of CD8+ T cells in alopecia areata. Indicated treatment: oral pan-JAK inhibitor, 5-10 mg twice daily. Following RNA extraction, reverse transcription yielded cDNA that acted as the sequencing template. Libraries were prepared by immunoSEQ multiplex PCR; TCRdb keeps only in-frame clonotypes and omits some of them. The sample yields roughly 100,000 clones, over 75% seen once. The sample here was CD8+ T cells sorted from blood, taken around week 34, from a patient treated with tofacitinib. The receptors were gathered from a human donor with alopecia areata.

V usage is TRBV27 and J usage is TRBJ2-7, with 7 positions matching TRBD1. CDR1 and CDR2 from the germline V gene are MNHEY and SMNVEV (reference sequence). The CDR3 contains 14 residues. Germline trimming cut 5 bases from V and 2 bases from J; bases unmatched to any gene: 6. The CDR3 is CASSHGQAAYEQYF. DNA of the CDR3: TGTGCCAGCAGTCACGGACAGGCTGCCTACGAGCAGTACTTC.

This clone was seen only once. This chain links TRBV14 with TRBJ2-1; TRBD2 matches at 8 bases. Germline V gene data show CDR1 as SGHDN and CDR2 as FVKESK. Trimming took 2 bases from V and 4 from J; bases not matched to a gene: 7. The CDR3 is 16 residues long. The CDR3 DNA reads TGTGCCAGCAGCCAATTGGGACTAGGGGAGTACAATGAGCAGTTCTTC. Translating it yields CASSQLGLGEYNEQFF.

The gene calls are TRBV14 and TRBJ1-2; tentative D call: TRBD1 (6 bases). The germline V gene has CDR1 SGHDN and CDR2 FVKESK. The CDR3 runs to 15 residues. V lost 1 base and J lost 4, with 13 bases in between. This CDR3 reads CASSQGQAWAYGYTF. The CDR3 DNA sequence: TGTGCCAGCAGCCAAGGACAGGCCTGGGCCTATGGCTACACCTTC. The full variable domain, rest sourced from reference TRBV14 and TRBJ1-2, is EAGVTQFPSHSVIEKGQTVTLRCDPISGHDNLYWYRRVMGKEIKFLLHFVKESKQDESGMPNNRFLAERTGGTYSTLKVQPAELEDSGVYFCASSQGQAWAYGYTFGSGTRLTVV.

The rearrangement links TRBV10-2 to TRBJ2-7; D is ambiguous. Germline CDR1 reads WSHSY; CDR2 reads SAAADI. Trimming removed 0 bases from V and 2 bases from J, with 23 bases in between. The CDR3 loop spans 19 amino acids. CDR3 nucleotides: TGCGCCAGCAGTGAGTCGAATGCACTCGACGTCTACAGAACCTACGAGCAGTACTTC. This sequence encodes CASSESNALDVYRTYEQYF.

This chain joins TRBV6-5 and TRBJ2-1; D perhaps matches TRBD2 (6 bases). In germline, CDR1 is MNHEY, CDR2 SVGAGI. The V gene lost 8 bases and the J gene lost 10 bases, with 24 bases spanning the gap. CDR3 length: 15 amino acids. The CDR3 DNA sequence: TGTGCCAGCGGCGGTCTAGCGATAACCCAAGGGGAGCAGTTCTTC. It is translated as CASGGLAITQGEQFF.

To note about this clone: The junction departs from the called germline gene at one end, perhaps through a read error. The genes are TRBV5-4 and TRBJ1-3; D not resolved. CDR1 and CDR2 from the germline V gene are SGHNT and YYREEE (reference sequence). The CDR3 extends over 11 amino acids. The CDR3 DNA reads TGTGCCAGCAGCTTGGGAAACACCACATATTTT. This codes for CASSLGNTTYF.

This sequence joins TRBV5-1 and TRBJ2-5, with 13 bases fitting TRBD2. The J call may be wrong; the DNA end is better matched by TRBJ2-7. The CDR3 has 15 residues. The germline V gene has CDR1 SGHRS and CDR2 YFSETQ. The CDR3 DNA follows: TGCGCCAGCAGCACGACTAGCGGGGGGTTCTACGAGCAGTACTTC. It translates to CASSTTSGGFYEQYF.

The V gene is TRBV5-6, the J gene TRBJ1-1; 8 bases agree with TRBD1. The CDR3 spans 16 residues. CDR1 SGHDT and CDR2 YYEEEE come from the germline V gene. V shed 0 bases and J 1 base; nucleotides not matched to a gene: 5. CDR3 coding DNA: TGTGCCAGCAGCTTGGAAACGACAGGGGCGAACACTGAAGCTTTCTTT. Translation gives CASSLETTGANTEAFF.

The chain links TRBV5-6 to TRBJ1-2; D remains unclear. Between the trimmed V and J ends, which lost 7 bases and 5 bases, there was a span of 12 bases. The CDR3 loop spans 12 amino acids. Germline lookup yields CDR1 SGHDT and CDR2 YYEEEE. The CDR3 region has the DNA TGTGCCAGCGCAACCGGCGGGTATGGCTACACCTTC. This sequence encodes CASATGGYGYTF.

This clone is a singleton in its sample. The CDR3 sequence is CASIGGSTDTQYF. The CDR3 bases are TGTGCCAGCATCGGCGGTAGCACAGATACGCAGTATTTT. This sequence joins TRBV2 and TRBJ2-3; D gene uncertain. Germline V gene lookup returns CDR1 SNHLY and CDR2 FYNNEI. Trimming stripped 7 bases from V and 0 bases from J, with 8 bases between. The CDR3 has 13 amino acids.